The T cell receptor (beta chain) under discussion was sequenced for a study of molecular identifiers for immune sequencing clone quantification. Points from the study as a whole: The study found clones above 20 RNA copies held over 98% of effector molecules and under 1% in naive cells.

As for this clonotype: Its antigen is currently unknown.

The ends lost 4 bases at V and 6 bases at J; junction bases unmatched: 5. Germline loops: CDR1 KGHDR, CDR2 SFDVKD. There are 14 residues in the CDR3. TCRdb recomputed calls from the PCR reads with MiXCR, one row per CDR3 protein. The sample gives under 650,000 distinct CDR3 sequences, roughly 21% of which show up once; under 0.95% is in the top ten. The origin of this receptor is a human donor in good health. Some libraries in this study had Jurkat cell RNA spiked in. This chain joins TRBV24-1 and TRBJ2-1; 7 bases fit TRBD1. Sequenced material: naive CD8+ T cells from blood, with Jurkat cell RNA spiked in. Subset indicated: FACS-sorted CD8+CD4-CCR7+CD45RA+ naive T cells. CDR3 bases: TGTGCCACCAGTGACGAGACAGGGATCAATGAGCAGTTCTTC. This codes for CATSDETGINEQFF.